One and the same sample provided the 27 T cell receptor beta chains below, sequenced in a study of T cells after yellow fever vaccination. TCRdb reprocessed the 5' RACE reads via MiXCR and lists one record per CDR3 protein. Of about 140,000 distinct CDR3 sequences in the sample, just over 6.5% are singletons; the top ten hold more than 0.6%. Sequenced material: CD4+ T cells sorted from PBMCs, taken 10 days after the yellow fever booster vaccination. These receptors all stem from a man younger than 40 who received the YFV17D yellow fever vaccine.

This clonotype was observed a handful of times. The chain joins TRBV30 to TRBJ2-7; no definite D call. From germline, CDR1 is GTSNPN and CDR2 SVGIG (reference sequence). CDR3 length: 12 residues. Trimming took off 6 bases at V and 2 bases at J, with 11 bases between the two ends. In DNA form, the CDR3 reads TGTGCCTGTGAGACTCGACCCTACGAGCAGTACTTC. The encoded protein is CACETRPYEQYF.

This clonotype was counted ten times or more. The CDR3 coding sequence is TGCGCCAGCAGCCAAGATCGCTGGTTCACAGATACGCAGTATTTT. Translation: CASSQDRWFTDTQYF. The V gene is TRBV4-3, the J gene TRBJ2-3; D not certain. V dropped 0 bases and J dropped 2 bases, with 9 bases sitting between them. CDR3 length: 15 residues. The germline CDR1 and CDR2 sequences are LGHNA and YSLEER.

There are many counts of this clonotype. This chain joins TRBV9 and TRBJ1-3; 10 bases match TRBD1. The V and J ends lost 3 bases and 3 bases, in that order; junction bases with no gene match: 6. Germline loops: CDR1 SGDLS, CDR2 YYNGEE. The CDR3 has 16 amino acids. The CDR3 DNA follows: TGTGCCAGCAGCGGACAGGGGGCACTTTTTGGAAACACCATATATTTT. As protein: CASSGQGALFGNTIYF.

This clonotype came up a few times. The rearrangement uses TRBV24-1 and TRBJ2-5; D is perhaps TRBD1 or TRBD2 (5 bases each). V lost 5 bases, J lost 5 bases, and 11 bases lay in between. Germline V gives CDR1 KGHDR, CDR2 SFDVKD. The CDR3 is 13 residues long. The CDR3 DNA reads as TGTGCCACCAGTGTCCCGGGACGGGAGACCCAGTACTTC. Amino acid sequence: CATSVPGRETQYF.

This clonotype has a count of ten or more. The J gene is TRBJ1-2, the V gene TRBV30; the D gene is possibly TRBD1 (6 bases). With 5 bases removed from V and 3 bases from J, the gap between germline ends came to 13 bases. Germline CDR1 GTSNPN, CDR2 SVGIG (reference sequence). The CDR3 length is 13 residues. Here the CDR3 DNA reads TGTGCCTGGGGCGAAGGGGGACACTATGGCTACACCTTC. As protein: CAWGEGGHYGYTF.

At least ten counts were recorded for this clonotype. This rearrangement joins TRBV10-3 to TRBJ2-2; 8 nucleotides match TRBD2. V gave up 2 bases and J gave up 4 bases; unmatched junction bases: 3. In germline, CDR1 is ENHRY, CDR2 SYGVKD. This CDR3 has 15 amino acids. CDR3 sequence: CAISEDGRGTGELFF. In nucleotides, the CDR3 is TGTGCCATCAGTGAGGACGGGAGGGGCACCGGGGAGCTGTTTTTT.

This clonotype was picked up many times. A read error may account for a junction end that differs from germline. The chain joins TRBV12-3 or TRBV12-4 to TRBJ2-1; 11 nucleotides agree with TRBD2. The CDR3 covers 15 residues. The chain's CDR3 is CASRLAGGLYNEQFF. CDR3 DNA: TGTGCCAGCAGGTTAGCGGGAGGGCTATACAATGAGCAGTTCTTC.

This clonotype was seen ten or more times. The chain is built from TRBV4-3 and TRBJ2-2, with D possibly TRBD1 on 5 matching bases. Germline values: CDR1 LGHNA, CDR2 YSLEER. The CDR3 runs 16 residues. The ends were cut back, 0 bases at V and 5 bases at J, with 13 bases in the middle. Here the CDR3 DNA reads TGCGCCAGCAGCCAAGAGAGCAGGGTCGGTACCGGGGAGCTGTTTTTT. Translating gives CASSQESRVGTGELFF.

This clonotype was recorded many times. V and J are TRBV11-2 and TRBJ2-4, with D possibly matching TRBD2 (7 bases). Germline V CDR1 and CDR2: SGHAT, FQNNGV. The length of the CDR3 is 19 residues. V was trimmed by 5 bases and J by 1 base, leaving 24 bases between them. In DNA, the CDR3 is TGTGCCAGCAGCCCCGCGGGGAGGGGGGGGTCTCACGCCAAAAACATTCAGTACTTC. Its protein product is CASSPAGRGGSHAKNIQYF.

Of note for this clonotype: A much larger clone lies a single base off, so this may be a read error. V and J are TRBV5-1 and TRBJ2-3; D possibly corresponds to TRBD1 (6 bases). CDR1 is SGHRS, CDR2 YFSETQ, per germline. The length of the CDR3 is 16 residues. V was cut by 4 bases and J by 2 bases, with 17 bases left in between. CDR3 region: CASSAQGTGTTDTQYF. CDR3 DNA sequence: TGCGCCAGCAGCGCACAGGGAACGGGGACCACAGATACGCAGTATTTT.

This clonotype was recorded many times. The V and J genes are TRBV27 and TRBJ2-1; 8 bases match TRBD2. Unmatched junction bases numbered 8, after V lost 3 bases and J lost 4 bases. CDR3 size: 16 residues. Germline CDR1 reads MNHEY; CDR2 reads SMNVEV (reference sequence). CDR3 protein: CASSLGREVGYNEQFF. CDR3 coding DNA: TGTGCCAGCAGTTTGGGGCGGGAGGTTGGTTACAATGAGCAGTTCTTC.

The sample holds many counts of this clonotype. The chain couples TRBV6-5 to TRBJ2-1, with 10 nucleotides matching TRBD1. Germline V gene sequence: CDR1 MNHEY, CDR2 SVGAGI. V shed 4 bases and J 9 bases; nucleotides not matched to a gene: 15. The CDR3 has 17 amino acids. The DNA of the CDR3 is TGTGCCAGCAGTTTCCCACTACGACAGGGGGCGGCGTTTGAGCAGTTCTTC. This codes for CASSFPLRQGAAFEQFF.

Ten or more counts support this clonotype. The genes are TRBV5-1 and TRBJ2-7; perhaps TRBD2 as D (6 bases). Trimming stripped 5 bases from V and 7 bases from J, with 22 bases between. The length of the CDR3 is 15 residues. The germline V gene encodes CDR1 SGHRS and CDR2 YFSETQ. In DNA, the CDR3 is TGCGCCAGCAGTCGTCCCGGGACTGGGTTTTTAGAGCAGTACTTC. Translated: CASSRPGTGFLEQYF.

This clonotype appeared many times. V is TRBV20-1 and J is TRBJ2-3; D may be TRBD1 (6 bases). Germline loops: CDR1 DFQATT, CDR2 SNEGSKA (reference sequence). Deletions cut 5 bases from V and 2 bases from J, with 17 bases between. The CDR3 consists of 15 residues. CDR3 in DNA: TGCAGTGCTCCTCCCGGAACAGGGCCCACAGATACGCAGTATTTT. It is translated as CSAPPGTGPTDTQYF.

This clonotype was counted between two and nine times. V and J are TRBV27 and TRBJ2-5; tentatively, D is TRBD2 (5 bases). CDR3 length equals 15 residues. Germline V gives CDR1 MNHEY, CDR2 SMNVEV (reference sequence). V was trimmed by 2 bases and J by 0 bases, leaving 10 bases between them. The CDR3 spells CASSLQAAYQETQYF. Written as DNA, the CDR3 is TGTGCCAGCAGTTTACAAGCGGCTTACCAAGAGACCCAGTACTTC.

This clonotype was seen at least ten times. The CDR3 region is CASSPSGPGLKVEKLFF. As DNA, the CDR3 is TGTGCCAGCAGCCCATCGGGACCGGGACTGAAAGTTGAAAAACTGTTTTTT. This rearrangement joins TRBV7-6 to TRBJ1-4, with a weak D call TRBD1 (5 bases). The CDR3 has 17 residues. The V gene's germline CDR1 is SGHVS and CDR2 FNYEAQ. V lost 5 bases and J lost 7, with 23 bases in between.

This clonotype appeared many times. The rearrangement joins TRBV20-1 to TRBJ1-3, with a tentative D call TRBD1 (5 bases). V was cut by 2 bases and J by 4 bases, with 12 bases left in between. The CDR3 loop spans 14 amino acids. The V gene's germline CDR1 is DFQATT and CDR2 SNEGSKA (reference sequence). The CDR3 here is CSARRQGAGNTIYF. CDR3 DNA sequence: TGCAGTGCTAGAAGGCAGGGCGCAGGAAACACCATATATTTT.

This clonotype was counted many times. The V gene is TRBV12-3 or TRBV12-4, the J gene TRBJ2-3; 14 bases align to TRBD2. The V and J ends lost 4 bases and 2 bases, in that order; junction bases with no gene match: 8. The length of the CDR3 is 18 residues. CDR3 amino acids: CASSSLRLAGGHTDTQYF. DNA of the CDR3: TGTGCCAGCAGTTCCCTAAGACTAGCGGGAGGGCACACAGATACGCAGTATTTT.

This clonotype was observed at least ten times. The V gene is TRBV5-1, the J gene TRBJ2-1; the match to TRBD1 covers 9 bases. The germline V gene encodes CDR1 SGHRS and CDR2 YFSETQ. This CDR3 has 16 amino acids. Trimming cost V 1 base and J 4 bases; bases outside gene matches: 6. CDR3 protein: CASSLIRQGDYNEQFF. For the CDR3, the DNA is TGCGCCAGCAGCTTGATAAGACAGGGGGATTACAATGAGCAGTTCTTC.

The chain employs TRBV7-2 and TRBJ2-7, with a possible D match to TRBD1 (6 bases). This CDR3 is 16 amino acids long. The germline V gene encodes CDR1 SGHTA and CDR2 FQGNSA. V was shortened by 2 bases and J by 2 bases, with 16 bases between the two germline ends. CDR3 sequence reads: CASSLTTTGPPYEQYF. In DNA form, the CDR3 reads TGTGCCAGCAGCTTAACCACTACAGGGCCACCCTACGAGCAGTACTTC.

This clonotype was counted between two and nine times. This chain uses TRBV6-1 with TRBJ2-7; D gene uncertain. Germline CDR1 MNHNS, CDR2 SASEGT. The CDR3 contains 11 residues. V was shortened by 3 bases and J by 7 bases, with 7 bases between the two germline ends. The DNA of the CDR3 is TGTGCCAGCAGTGATAGCAGGGAGCAGTACTTC. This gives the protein CASSDSREQYF.

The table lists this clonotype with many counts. This CDR3 reads CSARVTGNQPQHF. CDR3 coding DNA: TGCAGTGCTAGAGTTACCGGGAATCAGCCCCAGCATTTT. The V call is TRBV20-1, the J call TRBJ1-5; no clear D gene. The CDR3 contains 13 residues. The V end was cut by 1 base, the J end by 4 bases, with 8 bases between. Germline values: CDR1 DFQATT, CDR2 SNEGSKA (reference sequence).

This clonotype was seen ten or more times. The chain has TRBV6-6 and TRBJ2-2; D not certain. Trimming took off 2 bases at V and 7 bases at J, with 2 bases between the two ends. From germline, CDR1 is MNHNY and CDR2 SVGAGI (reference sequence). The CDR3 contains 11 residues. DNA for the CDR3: TGTGCCAGCAGTTACATCGGGGAGCTGTTTTTT. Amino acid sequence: CASSYIGELFF.

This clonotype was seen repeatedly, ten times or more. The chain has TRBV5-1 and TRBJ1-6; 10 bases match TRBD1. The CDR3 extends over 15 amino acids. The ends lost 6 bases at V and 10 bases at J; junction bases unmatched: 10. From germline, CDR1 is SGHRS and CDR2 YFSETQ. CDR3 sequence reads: CASTKDGTGVSPLHF. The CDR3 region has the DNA TGCGCCAGCACCAAGGACGGGACAGGGGTGTCACCCCTCCACTTT.

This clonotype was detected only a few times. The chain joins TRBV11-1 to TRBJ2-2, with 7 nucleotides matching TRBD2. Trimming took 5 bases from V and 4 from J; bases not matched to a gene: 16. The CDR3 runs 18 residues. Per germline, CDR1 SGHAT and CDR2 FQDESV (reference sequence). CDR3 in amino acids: CASSPRVSREAVTGELFF. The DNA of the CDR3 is TGTGCCAGCAGCCCCCGGGTTTCCCGGGAGGCCGTCACCGGGGAGCTGTTTTTT.

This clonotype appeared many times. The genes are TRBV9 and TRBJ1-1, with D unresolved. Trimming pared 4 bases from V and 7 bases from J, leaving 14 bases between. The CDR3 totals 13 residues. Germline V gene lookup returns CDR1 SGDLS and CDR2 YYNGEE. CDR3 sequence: CASSPHEGFEAFF. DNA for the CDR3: TGTGCCAGCAGCCCACACGAGGGATTTGAAGCTTTCTTT.

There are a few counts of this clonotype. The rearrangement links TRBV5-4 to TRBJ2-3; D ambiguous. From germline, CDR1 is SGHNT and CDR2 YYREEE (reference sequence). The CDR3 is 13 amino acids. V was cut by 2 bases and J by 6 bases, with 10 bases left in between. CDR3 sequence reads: CASSFLSRDTQYF. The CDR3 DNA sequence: TGTGCCAGCAGCTTTCTTAGTAGGGATACGCAGTATTTT.